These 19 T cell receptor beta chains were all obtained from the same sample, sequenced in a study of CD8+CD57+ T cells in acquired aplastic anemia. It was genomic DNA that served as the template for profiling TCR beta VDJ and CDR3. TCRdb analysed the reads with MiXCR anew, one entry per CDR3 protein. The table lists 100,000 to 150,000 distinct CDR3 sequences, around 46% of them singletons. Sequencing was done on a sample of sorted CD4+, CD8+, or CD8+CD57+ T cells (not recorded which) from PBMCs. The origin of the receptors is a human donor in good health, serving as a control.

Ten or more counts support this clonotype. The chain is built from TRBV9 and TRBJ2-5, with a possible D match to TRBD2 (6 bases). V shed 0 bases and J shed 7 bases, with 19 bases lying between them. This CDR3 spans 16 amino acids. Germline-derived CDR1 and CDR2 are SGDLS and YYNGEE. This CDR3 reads CASSVVSEGRKGTQYF. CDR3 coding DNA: TGTGCCAGCAGCGTAGTTTCGGAGGGGCGGAAAGGGACCCAGTACTTC.

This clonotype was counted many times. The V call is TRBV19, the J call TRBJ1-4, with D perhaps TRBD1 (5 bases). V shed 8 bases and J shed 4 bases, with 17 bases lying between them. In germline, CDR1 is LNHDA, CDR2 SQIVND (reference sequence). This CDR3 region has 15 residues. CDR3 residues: CASRPLREINEKLFF. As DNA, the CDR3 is TGTGCCAGTCGACCCCTCAGGGAGATTAATGAAAAACTGTTTTTT.

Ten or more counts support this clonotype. CDR3 sequence reads: CASSPSTGEYGYTF. The DNA of the CDR3 is TGTGCCAGCTCACCCTCGACAGGAGAGTATGGCTACACCTTC. The chain employs TRBV18 and TRBJ1-2; TRBD1 is a possible D gene (6 bases). In germline, CDR1 is KGHSH, CDR2 LQKENI. Trimming stripped 3 bases from V and 5 bases from J, with 13 bases between. The CDR3 consists of 14 residues.

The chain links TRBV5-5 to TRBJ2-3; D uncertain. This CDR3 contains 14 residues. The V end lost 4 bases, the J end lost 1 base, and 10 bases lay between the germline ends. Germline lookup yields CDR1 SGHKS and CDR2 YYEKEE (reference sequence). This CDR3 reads CASSPTPGTDTQYF. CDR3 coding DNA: TGTGCCAGCAGCCCCACCCCCGGCACAGATACGCAGTATTTT.

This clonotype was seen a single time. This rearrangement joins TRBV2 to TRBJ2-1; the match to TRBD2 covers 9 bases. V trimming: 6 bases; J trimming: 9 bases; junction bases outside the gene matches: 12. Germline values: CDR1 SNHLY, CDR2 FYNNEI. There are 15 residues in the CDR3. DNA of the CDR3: TGTGCCAGCAGAGCGGGGCGGGGGGGCCTCAGTGAGCAGTTCTTC. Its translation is CASRAGRGGLSEQFF.

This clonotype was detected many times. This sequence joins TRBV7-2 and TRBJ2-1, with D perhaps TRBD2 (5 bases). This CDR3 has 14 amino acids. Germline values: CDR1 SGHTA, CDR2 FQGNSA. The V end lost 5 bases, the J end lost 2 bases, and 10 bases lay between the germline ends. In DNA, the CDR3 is TGTGCCAGCAGCCTCAAGCGGCCCTACAATGAGCAGTTCTTC. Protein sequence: CASSLKRPYNEQFF.

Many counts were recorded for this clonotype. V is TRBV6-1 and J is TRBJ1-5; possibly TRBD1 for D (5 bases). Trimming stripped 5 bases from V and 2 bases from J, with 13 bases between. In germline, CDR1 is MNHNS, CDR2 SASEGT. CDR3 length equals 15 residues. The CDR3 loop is CASSPRGRGNQPQHF. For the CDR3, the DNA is TGTGCCAGCAGTCCCCGGGGGAGGGGCAATCAGCCCCAGCATTTT.

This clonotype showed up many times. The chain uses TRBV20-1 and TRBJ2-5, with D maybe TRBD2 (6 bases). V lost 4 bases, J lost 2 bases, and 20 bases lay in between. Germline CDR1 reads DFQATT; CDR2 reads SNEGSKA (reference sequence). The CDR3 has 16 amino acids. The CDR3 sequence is CSAIAPGSSGQETQYF. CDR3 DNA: TGCAGTGCTATAGCCCCGGGGAGCAGCGGGCAAGAGACCCAGTACTTC.

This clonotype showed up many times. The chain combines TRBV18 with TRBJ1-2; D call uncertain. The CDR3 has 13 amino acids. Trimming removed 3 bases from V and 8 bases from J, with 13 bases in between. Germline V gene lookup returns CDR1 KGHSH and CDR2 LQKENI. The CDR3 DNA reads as TGTGCCAGCTCACCCGAGACCCTCGGCGGCTACACCTTC. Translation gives CASSPETLGGYTF.

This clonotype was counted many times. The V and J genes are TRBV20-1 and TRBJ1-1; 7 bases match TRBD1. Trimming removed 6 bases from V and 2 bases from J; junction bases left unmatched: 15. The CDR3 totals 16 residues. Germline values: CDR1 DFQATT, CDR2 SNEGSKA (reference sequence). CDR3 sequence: CSARVRDSITNTEAFF. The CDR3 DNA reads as TGCAGTGCCCGCGTAAGGGACAGTATAACTAACACTGAAGCTTTCTTT.

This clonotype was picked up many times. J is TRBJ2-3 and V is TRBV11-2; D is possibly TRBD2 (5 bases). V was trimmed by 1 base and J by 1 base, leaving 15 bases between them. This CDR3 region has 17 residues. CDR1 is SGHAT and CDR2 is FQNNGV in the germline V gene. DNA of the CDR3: TGTGCCAGCAGCTTAGTTGCGGGCTCCATGCGCACAGATACGCAGTATTTT. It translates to CASSLVAGSMRTDTQYF.

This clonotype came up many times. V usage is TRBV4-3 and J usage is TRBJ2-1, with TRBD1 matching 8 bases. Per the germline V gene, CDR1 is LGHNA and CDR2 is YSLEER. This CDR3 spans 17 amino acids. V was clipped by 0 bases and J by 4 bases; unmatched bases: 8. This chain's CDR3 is CASSQDPWDRMYNEQFF. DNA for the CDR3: TGCGCCAGCAGCCAAGATCCCTGGGACAGGATGTACAATGAGCAGTTCTTC.

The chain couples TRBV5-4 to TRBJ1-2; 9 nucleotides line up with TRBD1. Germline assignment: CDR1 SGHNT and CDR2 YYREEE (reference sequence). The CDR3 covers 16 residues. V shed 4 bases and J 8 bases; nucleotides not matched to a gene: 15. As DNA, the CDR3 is TGTGCCAGCAGCGAAACCCTGGGGACAGGGCGGTTCGGCTACACCTTC. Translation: CASSETLGTGRFGYTF.

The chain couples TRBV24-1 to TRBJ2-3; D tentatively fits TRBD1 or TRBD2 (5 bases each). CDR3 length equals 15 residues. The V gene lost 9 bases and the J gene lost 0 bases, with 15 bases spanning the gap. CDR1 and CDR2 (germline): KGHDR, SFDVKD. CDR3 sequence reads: CATLGGGFSTDTQYF. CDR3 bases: TGTGCCACCCTAGGTGGGGGTTTTAGCACAGATACGCAGTATTTT.

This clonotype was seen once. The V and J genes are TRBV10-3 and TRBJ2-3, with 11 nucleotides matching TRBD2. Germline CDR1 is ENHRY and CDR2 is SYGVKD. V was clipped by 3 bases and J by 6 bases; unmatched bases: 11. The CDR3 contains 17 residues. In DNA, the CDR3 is TGTGCCATCAGTGATTCTAGCGGGGGGCCACGCCCCGATACGCAGTATTTT. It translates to CAISDSSGGPRPDTQYF.

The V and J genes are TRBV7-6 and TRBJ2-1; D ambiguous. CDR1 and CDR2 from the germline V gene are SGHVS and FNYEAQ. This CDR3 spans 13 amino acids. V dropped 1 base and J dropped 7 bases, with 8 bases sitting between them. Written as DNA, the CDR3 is TGTGCCAGCAGCTTAGGGTTCACTAATGAGCAGTTCTTC. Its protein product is CASSLGFTNEQFF.

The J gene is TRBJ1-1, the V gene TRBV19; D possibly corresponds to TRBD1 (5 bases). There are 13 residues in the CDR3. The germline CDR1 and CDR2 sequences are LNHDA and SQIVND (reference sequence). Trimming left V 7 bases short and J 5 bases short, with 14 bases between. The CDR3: CASTPGGRTEAFF. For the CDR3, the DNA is TGTGCCAGTACCCCCGGGGGTAGGACTGAAGCTTTCTTT.

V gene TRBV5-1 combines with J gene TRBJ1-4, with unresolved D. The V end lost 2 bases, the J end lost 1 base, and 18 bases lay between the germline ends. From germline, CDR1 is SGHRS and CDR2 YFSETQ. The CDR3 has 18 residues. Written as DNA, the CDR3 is TGCGCCAGCAGCTTTAGCGGGATCGACGGAAGAACTAATGAAAAACTGTTTTTT. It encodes CASSFSGIDGRTNEKLFF.

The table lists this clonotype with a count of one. The DNA for the CDR3 is TGCAGCGTTGACGTTGGGGGATACGAGCAGTACTTC. Amino acid sequence: CSVDVGGYEQYF. The chain carries TRBV29-1 and TRBJ2-5, with D possibly being TRBD1 or TRBD2 (5 bases each). Gene TRBJ2-7 matches the end of the DNA better, so the J call may be wrong. Germline values: CDR1 SQVTM, CDR2 ANQGSEA. CDR3 size: 12 residues.